This record looks at one T cell receptor beta chain sequence and its context. Trimming removed 3 bases from V and 0 bases from J, with 12 bases in between. The CDR3 covers 16 residues. Germline V gene lookup returns CDR1 ENHRY and CDR2 SYGVKD. This entry belongs to a study of T cells in Graves' hyperthyroidism and ophthalmopathy. TCR beta CDR3 regions were amplified from RNA transcripts. The HTBI set primed first-round TCR CDR3 RT-PCR. One entry per CDR3 protein results from TCRdb running MiXCR on the multiplex PCR reads. Among roughly 600,000 distinct CDR3 sequences, around 13% were seen once, and the ten largest hold 12%.

This TCR was sampled from a woman in her fifties or sixties with Graves' ophthalmopathy. The sample was blood. The genes are TRBV10-3 and TRBJ2-4; D is possibly TRBD2 (7 bases). CDR3 in amino acids: CAISDHRGGAKNIQYF. DNA for the CDR3: TGTGCCATCAGTGATCATAGGGGGGGAGCCAAAAACATTCAGTACTTC.